Listed below are T cell receptor beta chains from one sample, sequenced in a study of technical replicates of blood from a few donors. TCRdb keeps only in-frame clones here, not all; method: immunoSEQ multiplex PCR. The repertoire holds about 100,000 clones, with approximately 95% as singletons. The source material was T cells isolated from PBMCs. These receptors were taken from a human donor in good health. CDR3s include the opening cysteine and the closing phenylalanine or tryptophan. The order of the fields is D gene, clone size, J gene, V gene, CDR3 DNA, CDR3 protein. D genes are given only for firm matches. Only some rows state a clone size, as once, few, many or a class for expanded clones.

D: NA; size: NA; J: TRBJ2-7; V: TRBV5-1; DNA: TGCGCCAGCAGCTTAGTTGGGACTCCCTACGAGCAGTACTTC; CDR3: CASSLVGTPYEQYF
D: NA; size: NA; J: TRBJ2-2; V: TRBV5-1; DNA: TGCGCCAGCAGCCCGGGCGGGGTGGACACCGGGGAGCTGTTTTTT; CDR3: CASSPGGVDTGELFF
D: NA; size: NA; J: TRBJ1-5; V: TRBV19; DNA: TGTGCCAGTAGTATAAACAGGGCCACCAGCAATCAGCCCCAGCATTTT; CDR3: CASSINRATSNQPQHF
D: TRBD1; size: NA; J: TRBJ2-2; V: TRBV11-3; DNA: TGTGCCAGCCACCGCGGGACAGGGATGACCGGGGAGCTGTTTTTT; CDR3: CASHRGTGMTGELFF
D: NA; size: NA; J: TRBJ1-2; V: TRBV10-3; DNA: TGTGCCATCAGTGAGTCGAGAAGTTCCCGTGTCGATAACTATGGCTACACCTTC; CDR3: CAISESRSSRVDNYGYTF
D: NA; size: once; J: TRBJ1-2; V: TRBV18; DNA: TGTGCCAGCTCACCAGAGGGAAGAGATGGCTACACCTTC; CDR3: CASSPEGRDGYTF
D: NA; size: NA; J: TRBJ1-5; V: TRBV6-5; DNA: TGTGCCAGCAGCCCTCGTTTCGGTCAGCCCCAGCATTTT; CDR3: CASSPRFGQPQHF
D: NA; size: NA; J: TRBJ1-1; V: TRBV28; DNA: TGTGCCAGCAGAAAGGGGAGGACTGAAGCTTTCTTT; CDR3: CASRKGRTEAFF
D: NA; size: NA; J: TRBJ2-7; V: TRBV18; DNA: TGTGCCAGCTCAGTTCAAGGGGGAAGATGGGACGAGCAGTACTTC; CDR3: CASSVQGGRWDEQYF
D: NA; size: NA; J: TRBJ2-3; V: TRBV13; DNA: TGTGCCAGCAGCTTCCGGACAGGCACAGATACGCAGTATTTT; CDR3: CASSFRTGTDTQYF
D: NA; size: NA; J: TRBJ1-4; V: TRBV28; DNA: TGTGCCAGCACCGAACAGGGCCGTACGAATGAAAAACTGTTTTTT; CDR3: CASTEQGRTNEKLFF
D: TRBD2; size: NA; J: TRBJ2-1; V: TRBV7-8; DNA: TGTGCCAGCAGCTTAGCTCTAGCGGGAAGGATTGAGCAGTTCTTC; CDR3: CASSLALAGRIEQFF
D: TRBD2; size: NA; J: TRBJ2-1; V: TRBV19; DNA: TGTGCCAGTAAAAAGGGGTTAGCGGGGGGGTTCGCACACAATGAGCAGTTCTTC; CDR3: CASKKGLAGGFAHNEQFF
D: TRBD2; size: NA; J: TRBJ2-1; V: TRBV7-9; DNA: TGTGCCAGCAGCTTTACGGGAGGGGACAATGAGCAGTTCTTC; CDR3: CASSFTGGDNEQFF
D: NA; size: NA; J: TRBJ1-1; V: TRBV11-3; DNA: TGTGCCAGCAGCTTGGGCAGGGCGAGCACTGAAGCTTTCTTT; CDR3: CASSLGRASTEAFF
D: NA; size: NA; J: TRBJ1-1; V: TRBV6-5; DNA: TGTGCCAGCAGACGGGGGGGGTTCATGAACACTGAAGCTTTCTTT; CDR3: CASRRGGFMNTEAFF
D: NA; size: NA; J: TRBJ2-7; V: TRBV19; DNA: TGTGCCAGCCAACACAGTCGGGCGGGTTCTTACGAGCAGTACTTC; CDR3: CASQHSRAGSYEQYF
D: TRBD2; size: NA; J: TRBJ2-7; V: TRBV28; DNA: TGTGCCAGCAGTTCAGCGGGAGACGAGCAGTACTTC; CDR3: CASSSAGDEQYF
D: NA; size: NA; J: TRBJ1-5; V: TRBV6-9; DNA: TGTGCCAGCAGTTACCCGGGAAGTCAGCCCCAGCATTTT; CDR3: CASSYPGSQPQHF
D: NA; size: NA; J: TRBJ2-2; V: TRBV5-4; DNA: TGTGCCAGCAGCAAGGGGGTCACGAACACCGGGGAGCTGTTTTTT; CDR3: CASSKGVTNTGELFF
D: TRBD1; size: NA; J: TRBJ2-1; V: TRBV7-3; DNA: TGTGCCAGCAGCGACAGGACAGGGCGGGGTGAGCAGTTCTTC; CDR3: CASSDRTGRGEQFF
D: NA; size: NA; J: TRBJ2-3; V: TRBV30; DNA: TGTGCCTGGAGTGACGTGGGGCGGGACACAGATACGCAGTATTTT; CDR3: CAWSDVGRDTDTQYF
D: NA; size: NA; J: TRBJ2-1; V: TRBV4-1; DNA: TGCGCCAGCAGCCAAGGGCGGGCCCAAGTGGATGAGCAGTTCTTC; CDR3: CASSQGRAQVDEQFF
D: NA; size: once; J: TRBJ2-5; V: TRBV14; DNA: TGTGCCAGCAGCCAAGATCCCCCCACTAGTAAAGAGACCCAGTACTTC; CDR3: CASSQDPPTSKETQYF
D: TRBD2; size: NA; J: TRBJ2-2; V: TRBV10-1; DNA: TGCGCCAGCAGTGAAGCGGGACTAGCGCCGGGGGAGCTGTTTTTT; CDR3: CASSEAGLAPGELFF
D: NA; size: NA; J: TRBJ2-1; V: TRBV5-4; DNA: TGTGCCAGCAGCTCACTAGGTAATGAGCAGTTCTTC; CDR3: CASSSLGNEQFF
D: TRBD1; size: NA; J: TRBJ1-2; V: TRBV10-2; DNA: TGCGCCAGCAGTGAGTACCTGAAGGGGGCGCAAACCAGGCTCACCTTC; CDR3: CASSEYLKGAQTRLTF
D: TRBD1; size: NA; J: TRBJ1-6; V: TRBV5-4; DNA: TGTGCCAGCAGCTGGGCATGGGACAGGGGCAATTCACCCCTCCACTTT; CDR3: CASSWAWDRGNSPLHF
D: NA; size: NA; J: TRBJ1-2; V: TRBV7-8; DNA: TGTGCCAGCAGCCCGGGACAACTTTATGGCTACACCTTC; CDR3: CASSPGQLYGYTF
D: NA; size: NA; J: TRBJ2-1; V: TRBV7-2; DNA: TGTGCCAGCAGCTTAGCGCTAATTTCCGAAAGCTCCTACAATGAGCAGTTCTTC; CDR3: CASSLALISESSYNEQFF
D: NA; size: NA; J: TRBJ1-5; V: TRBV28; DNA: TGTGCCAGCAGTCCAGGGTATCAGCCCCAGCATTTT; CDR3: CASSPGYQPQHF
D: TRBD1; size: NA; J: TRBJ1-5; V: TRBV28; DNA: TGTGCCAGCAGTTTTGTGTCAGGGGGCCTTCAGCCCCAGCATTTT; CDR3: CASSFVSGGLQPQHF
D: NA; size: NA; J: TRBJ1-1; V: TRBV13; DNA: TGTGCCAGCAGCTTAGACCTGGCCGCTGAAGCTTTCTTT; CDR3: CASSLDLAAEAFF
D: NA; size: NA; J: TRBJ1-4; V: TRBV5-6; DNA: TGTGCCAGCAGCTTCGGGCGAGTCGGGAGTGAAAAACTGTTTTTT; CDR3: CASSFGRVGSEKLFF
D: NA; size: NA; J: TRBJ1-2; V: TRBV29-1; DNA: TGCAGCGTTGGCGAATTCTATGGCTACACCTTC; CDR3: CSVGEFYGYTF
D: TRBD1; size: NA; J: TRBJ1-5; V: TRBV30; DNA: TGTGCCTGGAGTCCCGGGACAGCAAACCATCAGCCCCAGCATTTT; CDR3: CAWSPGTANHQPQHF
D: NA; size: NA; J: TRBJ1-2; V: TRBV30; DNA: TGTGCCTGGATCGGGAGGGGCTACACCTTC; CDR3: CAWIGRGYTF
D: NA; size: NA; J: TRBJ2-2; V: TRBV5-5; DNA: TGTGCCAGCAGCTTGGCGAGAGGATGGACCGGGGAGCTGTTTTTT; CDR3: CASSLARGWTGELFF
D: TRBD1; size: NA; J: TRBJ2-2; V: TRBV5-1; DNA: TGCGCCAGCAGCCAGACAGGGAACCCCGGGGAGCTGTTTTTT; CDR3: CASSQTGNPGELFF
D: TRBD2; size: NA; J: TRBJ2-2; V: TRBV14; DNA: TGTGCCAGCAGGCGGACTAGCGGGAACACCGGGGAGCTGTTTTTT; CDR3: CASRRTSGNTGELFF
D: NA; size: NA; J: TRBJ2-5; V: TRBV5-4; DNA: TGTGCCAGCAGCTTTGGCACCATCCAAGAGACCCAGTACTTC; CDR3: CASSFGTIQETQYF
D: NA; size: few; J: TRBJ1-6; V: TRBV27; DNA: TGTGCCAGCAGTCCCCAAGGATGGGAGGATAATTCACCCCTCCACTTT; CDR3: CASSPQGWEDNSPLHF
D: NA; size: NA; J: TRBJ1-5; V: TRBV19; DNA: TGTGCCAGTAGGACAAGCGGACGGACCGGACAGCCCCAGCATTTT; CDR3: CASRTSGRTGQPQHF
D: NA; size: NA; J: TRBJ2-3; V: TRBV10-2; DNA: TGCGCCAGCAGTGAGTCCTACAGGCTTTACAGCACAGATACGCAGTATTTT; CDR3: CASSESYRLYSTDTQYF
D: TRBD2; size: NA; J: TRBJ2-5; V: TRBV5-1; DNA: TGCGCCAGCAGCTTGGGACTTACTAGCGGGAGGGAAGAGACCCAGTACTTC; CDR3: CASSLGLTSGREETQYF